These 14 T cell receptor beta chains were all obtained from the same sample, sequenced in a study of T cell responses to AZD1222 COVID-19 vaccine (dated by TCRdb to the early 2020s). The time point label of this sample denotes: baseline before first vaccination. The library was made by the immunoSEQ multiplex PCR assay. What TCRdb holds here is the immuneACCESS table cut down to in-frame rearrangements. Part of the clones is not present; checked against another copy, under half of the missing clones reflect an unresolved V gene, and the others are unexplained. The sample contains 200,000 or so clones, roughly 92% of them found a single time. The ten most abundant clones make up less than 11% of the sample. The sequenced sample was peripheral blood, obtained on day 0 of AZD1222 vaccination. The receptors were gathered from an adult in good health.

The V gene is TRBV7-2, the J gene TRBJ1-5; D gene unclear. V lost 3 bases and J lost 0, with 12 bases in between. This CDR3 contains 16 residues. Per the germline V gene, CDR1 is SGHTA and CDR2 is FQGNSA. This CDR3 is CASSLVGTASNQPQHF. DNA of the CDR3: TGTGCCAGCAGCTTGGTCGGTACTGCTAGCAATCAGCCCCAGCATTTT.

This chain uses TRBV7-9 with TRBJ1-2, with 8 bases aligning to TRBD1. Germline CDR1 and CDR2: SEHNR and FQNEAQ (reference sequence). With 4 bases clipped from V and 8 bases from J, the junction kept 24 bases outside the gene matches. CDR3 length equals 19 residues. The CDR3 loop is CASSSEWVLNPRGLYGYTF. Written as DNA, the CDR3 is TGTGCCAGCAGCTCCGAGTGGGTCTTAAACCCCAGGGGGCTCTACGGCTACACCTTC.

The rearrangement uses TRBV18 and TRBJ1-1; 7 bases fit TRBD1. Germline CDR1 and CDR2: KGHSH and LQKENI. V was pared by 4 bases and J by 1 base, with 15 bases of the junction left unmatched. This CDR3 comprises 18 residues. CDR3 region: CASSQPKISTGKNTEAFF. For the CDR3, the DNA is TGTGCCAGCTCACAACCCAAGATATCGACAGGGAAGAACACTGAAGCTTTCTTT.

This chain links TRBV30 with TRBJ1-1; D unresolved. CDR3 length equals 12 residues. V shed 4 bases and J shed 1 base, with 7 bases lying between them. Per the germline V gene, CDR1 is GTSNPN and CDR2 is SVGIG (reference sequence). CDR3 amino acids: CAWNTANTEAFF. In nucleotides, the CDR3 is TGTGCCTGGAATACAGCGAACACTGAAGCTTTCTTT. Filled out from reference TRBV30 and TRBJ1-1, the complete variable domain reads SQTIHQWPATLVQPVGSPLSLECTVEGTSNPNLYWYRQAAGRGLQLLFYSVGIGQISSEVPQNLSASRPQDRQFILSSKKLLLSDSGFYLCAWNTANTEAFFGQGTRLTVV.

This chain links TRBV30 with TRBJ1-6, with D possibly matching TRBD1 (5 bases). This CDR3 spans 12 amino acids. Trimming took off 5 bases at V and 9 bases at J, with 11 bases between the two ends. CDR1 and CDR2 (germline): GTSNPN, SVGIG (reference sequence). Here the CDR3 reads CAWGRVASPLHF. In nucleotides, the CDR3 is TGTGCCTGGGGCAGGGTCGCTTCACCCCTCCACTTT.

The chain links TRBV9 to TRBJ2-7; 10 bases are shared with TRBD1. J was trimmed by 7 bases and V by 0 bases; bases with no gene match: 1. The length of the CDR3 is 13 residues. Germline values: CDR1 SGDLS, CDR2 YYNGEE. Here the CDR3 DNA reads TGTGCCAGCAGCGTAGGGACAGGGGGTGAGCAGTACGTC. Translation gives CASSVGTGGEQYV.

This clone was counted between two and nine times. The V call is TRBV7-2, the J call TRBJ1-2; weak D call: TRBD1 (6 bases). Looked up from germline, CDR1 is SGHTA and CDR2 is FQGNSA. Trimming left V 5 bases short and J 8 bases short, with 33 bases between. This CDR3 is built from 19 residues. DNA for the CDR3: TGTGCCAGCAGCCATCCCCTAATGACAGGTCCCTCGACCCGAAGCGGCTACACCTTC. It codes for CASSHPLMTGPSTRSGYTF. Variable domain in full (rest from reference TRBV7-2 and TRBJ1-2): GAGVSQSPSNKVTEKGKDVELRCDPISGHTALYWYRQSLGQGLEFLIYFQGNSAPDKSGLPSDRFSAERTGGSVSTLTIQRTQQEDSAVYLCASSHPLMTGPSTRSGYTFGSGTRLTVV.

V gene TRBV7-6 combines with J gene TRBJ1-4; the match to TRBD1 covers 8 bases. Germline lookup yields CDR1 SGHVS and CDR2 FNYEAQ. The junction had 5 bases not matched to a gene; V was cut back by 4 bases and J by 1 base. The CDR3 totals 16 residues. CDR3 DNA: TGTGCCAGCAGCTCGGACAGGGCCGAAACTAATGAAAAACTGTTTTTT. Protein product: CASSSDRAETNEKLFF.

This chain connects TRBV3-1 (or the pseudogene TRBV3-2) to TRBJ1-2, with D perhaps matching TRBD1 (6 bases). Germline CDR1 and CDR2: LGHDT and YNNKEL (reference sequence). Trimming left V 3 bases short and J 7 bases short, with 15 bases between. This CDR3 has 14 amino acids. DNA of the CDR3: TGTGCCAGCAGCCAGACCGGACAGAGCCTTGGCTACACCTTC. Translated, it gives CASSQTGQSLGYTF.

This clone has a handful of counts. The chain carries TRBV10-1 and TRBJ2-7; maybe TRBD1 (6 bases). Trimming shortened V by 5 bases and J by 6 bases, and 11 bases separated the two germline ends. Germline V gives CDR1 WNHNN, CDR2 SYGVQD (reference sequence). The CDR3 is 12 residues long. The chain's CDR3 is CASSTGLTEQYF. The CDR3 DNA is TGCGCCAGCAGTACAGGGCTCACCGAGCAGTACTTC.

The sample holds one count of this clone. The chain links TRBV6-1 to TRBJ1-1; D remains unclear. Germline lookup yields CDR1 MNHNS and CDR2 SASEGT. This CDR3 region has 14 residues. V lost 1 base and J 4 bases, leaving 10 bases between the germline ends. In nucleotides, the CDR3 is TGTGCCAGCAGTGAAGTCGTGGGGAGCACTGAAGCTTTCTTT. Translated: CASSEVVGSTEAFF.

V is TRBV19 and J is TRBJ2-5, with TRBD1 matching over 7 bases. This CDR3 has 16 amino acids. Germline CDR1 is LNHDA and CDR2 is SQIVND (reference sequence). Unmatched junction bases numbered 9, after V lost 1 base and J lost 4 bases. The CDR3 loop is CASSIANRGLGETQYF. The CDR3 DNA follows: TGTGCCAGTAGTATAGCGAACAGGGGTCTAGGAGAGACCCAGTACTTC.

The chain links TRBV27 to TRBJ2-1, with a tentative D call TRBD1 (6 bases). The germline V gene encodes CDR1 MNHEY and CDR2 SMNVEV (reference sequence). The CDR3 is 11 amino acids. The V and J ends lost 8 bases and 9 bases respectively, with 11 bases between them. CDR3 sequence (DNA): TGTGCCAGCTTACAGGGCGGTGAGCAGTTCTTC. As protein: CASLQGGEQFF.

The chain carries TRBV3-1 (or the pseudogene TRBV3-2) and TRBJ2-1, with unresolved D. The CDR3 is 12 amino acids. V lost 4 bases and J lost 7, with 8 bases in between. Per germline, CDR1 LGHDT and CDR2 YNNKEL (reference sequence). CDR3 protein: CASSRNPNEQFF. DNA for the CDR3: TGTGCCAGCAGCCGAAATCCGAATGAGCAGTTCTTC.